This T cell receptor (beta chain) appears in the sequencing data of a study of blood T cell repertoires in COVID-19. Per germline, CDR1 SQVTM and CDR2 ANQGSEA. This CDR3 comprises 12 residues. V dropped 6 bases and J dropped 6 bases, with 11 bases sitting between them. In the original analysis: From reference gene primer amplification, estimates of nucleated cell counts were derived. Method: immunoSEQ multiplex PCR; TCRdb's copy keeps in-frame clones and lacks some. V and J calls and clone size are as listed in that table; D and trimming were resolved from the DNA. Among over 60,000 clones, less than 85% were seen once, and the ten largest hold 13%. This clone was seen a few times.

The source is a man aged 45-65 years with COVID-19, enrolled during active disease. Sequences were obtained from peripheral blood. V usage is TRBV29-1 and J usage is TRBJ1-4; the D gene is possibly TRBD1 (6 bases). CDR3 sequence reads: CSVGGGDEKLFF. In DNA form, the CDR3 reads TGCAGCGTAGGGGGGGGAGATGAAAAACTGTTTTTT.